This TCR beta chain was sequenced for a study of OX40 agonist ivuxolimab in advanced cancers. Overall study findings and caveats: Near-lowest levels of clonal expansion characterized partial responders at 0.1-3.0 mg/kg.

As regards this clone: Its antigen is not known. No conserved phenylalanine or tryptophan is present at the end of the CDR3, so a read error is the likely explanation.

Here immunoSEQ multiplex PCR was the method, and the copy in TCRdb shows in-frame clones only, minus some. The sample lists 60,000 to 90,000 clones; approximately 78% were seen once. With 3 bases clipped from V and 2 bases from J, the junction kept 3 bases outside the gene matches. The V gene's germline CDR1 is SGHRS and CDR2 YFSETQ. This CDR3 is built from 15 residues. The receptor was derived from an adult with an advanced solid tumor such as melanoma, head and neck, liver or kidney cancer. The V gene is TRBV5-1, the J gene TRBJ2-7; 12 bases line up with TRBD2. The source material was CD4+ or CD8+ T cells sorted from blood, sampled in a trial of the OX40 agonist ivuxolimab. CDR3 region: CASSSRTSGAYEQYL. CDR3 DNA: TGCGCCAGCAGCTCAAGGACTAGCGGGGCCTACGAGCAGTACCTC.